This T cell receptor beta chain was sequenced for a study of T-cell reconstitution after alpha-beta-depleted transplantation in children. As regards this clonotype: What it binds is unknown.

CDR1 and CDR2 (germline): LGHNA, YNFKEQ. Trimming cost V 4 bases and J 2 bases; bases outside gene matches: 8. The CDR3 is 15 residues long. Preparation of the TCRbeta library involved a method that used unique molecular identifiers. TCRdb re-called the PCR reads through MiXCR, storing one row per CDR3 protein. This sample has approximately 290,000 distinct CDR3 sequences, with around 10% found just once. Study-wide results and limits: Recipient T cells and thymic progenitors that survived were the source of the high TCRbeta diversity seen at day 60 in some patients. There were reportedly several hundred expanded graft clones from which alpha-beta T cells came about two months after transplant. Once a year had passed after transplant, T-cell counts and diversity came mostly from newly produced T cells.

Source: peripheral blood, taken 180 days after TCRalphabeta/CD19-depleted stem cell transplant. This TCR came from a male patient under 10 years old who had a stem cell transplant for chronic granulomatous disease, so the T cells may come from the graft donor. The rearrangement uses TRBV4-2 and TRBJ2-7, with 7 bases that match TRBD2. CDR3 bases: TGTGCCAGCAGCCTATTACCGGGACTAACCTACGAGCAGTACTTC. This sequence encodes CASSLLPGLTYEQYF.